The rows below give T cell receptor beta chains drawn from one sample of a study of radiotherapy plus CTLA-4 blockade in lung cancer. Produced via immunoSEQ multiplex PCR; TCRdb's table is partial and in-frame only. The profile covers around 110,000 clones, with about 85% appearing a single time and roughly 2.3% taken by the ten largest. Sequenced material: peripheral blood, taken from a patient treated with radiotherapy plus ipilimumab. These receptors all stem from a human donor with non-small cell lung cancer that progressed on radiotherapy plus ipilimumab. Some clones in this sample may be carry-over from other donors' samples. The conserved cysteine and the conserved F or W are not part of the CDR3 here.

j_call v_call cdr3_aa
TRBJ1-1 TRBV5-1 ASSLKGTLNGAVEAF
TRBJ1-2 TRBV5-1 ASSLGTVTNYGYT
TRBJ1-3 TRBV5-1 ASSLAGVLGGNTIY
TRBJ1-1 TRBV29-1 SVEEQGNTEAF
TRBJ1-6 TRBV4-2 ASSQTLPRQGYYNSPLH
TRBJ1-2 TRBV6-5 ASSYTTGDYGYT
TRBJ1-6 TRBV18 ASSRVSGTGSYNSPLH
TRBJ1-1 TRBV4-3 ASSQEGGNTEAF
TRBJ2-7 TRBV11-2 ASRFITYEQY
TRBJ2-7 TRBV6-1 ASEGTGDEQY
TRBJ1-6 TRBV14 ASSAQGNSPLH
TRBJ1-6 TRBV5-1 ASSWGREARNSPLH
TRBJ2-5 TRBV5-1 ASSWGLRQETQY
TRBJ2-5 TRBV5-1 ASSSTGGRETQY
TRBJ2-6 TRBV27 ASSLSGHLSGANVLT
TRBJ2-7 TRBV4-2 ASSQDLWGASYEQY
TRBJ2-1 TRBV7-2 ASSPTEGTINEQF
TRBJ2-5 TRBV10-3 AISVEGTQY
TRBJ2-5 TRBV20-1 SASGGETQY
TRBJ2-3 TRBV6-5 ASSYPDDTDTQY